This TCR beta chain appears in the sequencing data of a study of cytomegalovirus exposure and HLA in healthy donors. General study results and limits: The records held CMV serostatus as the only immune exposure information.

As to this clone: Its antigen is currently unknown.

With 60 Vbeta and 13 Jbeta primers, the PCR was carried out. Only in-frame clones appear in the TCRdb table, and some are missing; sequencing was by immunoSEQ multiplex PCR. Here the sample spans about 130,000 clones, roughly 88% being singletons. Trimming took 4 bases from V and 4 from J; bases not matched to a gene: 10. This CDR3 contains 15 residues. Germline V gene data show CDR1 as SGHRS and CDR2 as YFSETQ. This TCR derives from a boy between 10 and 17 years old in good health and CMV-seronegative. Material for sequencing was PBMCs. The rearrangement links TRBV5-1 to TRBJ1-2; 7 bases are a match to TRBD1. The CDR3, as DNA: TGCGCCAGCAGCGCGGTACAGGGGTACATCTATGGCTACACCTTC. Translation gives CASSAVQGYIYGYTF.